A selection of T cell receptor beta chains follows, all from one sample in a study of T cell responses to AZD1222 COVID-19 vaccine. Data came from immunoSEQ multiplex PCR; TCRdb stores just in-frame clones and leaves some out. Here the sample spans some 99,000 clones, approximately 88% being singletons. The sample was peripheral blood, taken on day 0 of MenACWY control vaccination. These receptors were obtained from an adult in good health. CDR3s include the opening cysteine and the closing phenylalanine or tryptophan. Each record gives: clone size, D gene, V gene, J gene, CDR3 DNA, CDR3 protein. A D gene is named only where the DNA matches it firmly. Clone size, where shown, is once, few, many, or a class for clones that have expanded.

size: .
D: TRBD1
V: TRBV14
J: TRBJ1-1
DNA: TGTGCCAGCAGCGTATACAGGGGGACAACTGAAGCTTTCTTT
CDR3: CASSVYRGTTEAFF

size: .
D: .
V: TRBV4-1
J: TRBJ2-5
DNA: TGCGCCAGCAGCCAGGGGGCGAACGTACAAGAGACCCAGTACTTC
CDR3: CASSQGANVQETQYF

size: few
D: TRBD1
V: TRBV7-8
J: TRBJ1-2
DNA: TGTGCCAGCAGCTTAGCCAGGGGGCATGGCTACACCTTC
CDR3: CASSLARGHGYTF

size: .
D: .
V: TRBV5-5
J: TRBJ2-5
DNA: TGTGCCAGCAGCTCCCATAGCGGATCGCAAGAGACCCAGTACTTC
CDR3: CASSSHSGSQETQYF

size: .
D: TRBD1
V: TRBV9
J: TRBJ1-2
DNA: TGTGCCAGCAGCGGACGGGACAGGGCCTATGGCTACACCTTC
CDR3: CASSGRDRAYGYTF

size: .
D: .
V: TRBV19
J: TRBJ2-5
DNA: TGTGCCAGTAAAAGTCAGGCCCTCTCTCAAGAGACCCAGTACTTC
CDR3: CASKSQALSQETQYF

size: few
D: .
V: TRBV6-5
J: TRBJ2-1
DNA: TGTGCCAGCAGCTATGGGACGGAGGGGTACAATGAGCAGTTCTTC
CDR3: CASSYGTEGYNEQFF

size: .
D: .
V: TRBV7-2
J: TRBJ1-1
DNA: TGTGCCAGCGGTGAGGCCGGGATTGGCACTGAAGCTTTCTTT
CDR3: CASGEAGIGTEAFF

size: .
D: TRBD2
V: TRBV3-1/TRBV3-2
J: TRBJ2-2
DNA: TGTGCCAGCAGCCAATCACTAGCGGGGGGGCCTATCGGGGAGCTGTTTTTT
CDR3: CASSQSLAGGPIGELFF

size: .
D: .
V: TRBV7-2
J: TRBJ2-2
DNA: TGTGCCAGCAGCCCTTACTCATCCACCGGGGAGCTGTTTTTT
CDR3: CASSPYSSTGELFF

size: once
D: .
V: TRBV7-3
J: TRBJ2-1
DNA: TGTGCCAGCAGCACCCAAAGGAATAAAAAGCAGTTCTTC
CDR3: CASSTQRNKKQFF

size: .
D: TRBD2
V: TRBV28
J: TRBJ2-2
DNA: TGTGCCACCACCCTTAGCGGGACAACCGGGGAGCTGTTTTTT
CDR3: CATTLSGTTGELFF

size: once
D: .
V: TRBV18
J: TRBJ2-2
DNA: TGTGCCAGTTTCAGGGAAGCGAACACCGGGGAGCTGTTTTTT
CDR3: CASFREANTGELFF

size: .
D: .
V: TRBV14
J: TRBJ2-1
DNA: TGTGCCAGCAGCCTTAGTTTACCTATGGGGGAGTGGCCCAATGAGCAGTTCTTC
CDR3: CASSLSLPMGEWPNEQFF

size: .
D: .
V: TRBV12-5
J: TRBJ2-5
DNA: TGTGCTAGTGGTTGGGGCGGCCAAGAGACCCAGTACTTC
CDR3: CASGWGGQETQYF

size: .
D: .
V: TRBV28
J: TRBJ1-5
DNA: TGTGCCAGCAGTTGGGGACGCATAGATGGCCAGCCCCAGCATTTT
CDR3: CASSWGRIDGQPQHF

size: .
D: TRBD1
V: TRBV6-1
J: TRBJ1-1
DNA: TGTGCCAGCAGTGATGGACAGGGGCGCGCGAACACTGAAGCTTTCTTT
CDR3: CASSDGQGRANTEAFF

size: few
D: TRBD2
V: TRBV10-3
J: TRBJ2-7
DNA: TGTGCCATCAGTGAGTCGGGAGGGACCGAGCAGTACTTC
CDR3: CAISESGGTEQYF

size: .
D: TRBD1
V: TRBV9
J: TRBJ2-1
DNA: TGTGCCAGCAGTCAAACAGGGGGGAATGAGCAGTTCTTC
CDR3: CASSQTGGNEQFF

size: .
D: .
V: TRBV9
J: TRBJ2-3
DNA: TGTGCCAGCAGCGTGGGGGGGGGCGAAGCCACAGATACGCAGTATTTT
CDR3: CASSVGGGEATDTQYF

size: .
D: .
V: TRBV28
J: TRBJ1-2
DNA: TGTGCCAGCAGTCCGACGGACGGTCTCTATGGCTACACCTTC
CDR3: CASSPTDGLYGYTF

size: .
D: TRBD2
V: TRBV28
J: TRBJ2-3
DNA: TGTGCCAGCAAACCGGGACTAGCGGGGGAGCCAGATACGCAGTATTTT
CDR3: CASKPGLAGEPDTQYF

size: few
D: .
V: TRBV7-2
J: TRBJ1-5
DNA: TGTGCCAGCAGCTCCTCAGGGATTAGCAATCAGCCCCAGCATTTT
CDR3: CASSSSGISNQPQHF

size: .
D: TRBD1
V: TRBV12-3/TRBV12-4
J: TRBJ1-1
DNA: TGTGCCAGCAGCCGACAAGGACAGGGTGAAGCTTTCTTT
CDR3: CASSRQGQGEAFF

size: .
D: .
V: TRBV6-5
J: TRBJ2-2
DNA: TGTGCCAGCTCGTCTCAAAACACCGGGGAGCTGTTTTTT
CDR3: CASSSQNTGELFF

size: .
D: TRBD2
V: TRBV7-8
J: TRBJ2-1
DNA: TGTGCCAGTCGACTAGCGGGAGCGTTAAATGAGCAGTTCTTC
CDR3: CASRLAGALNEQFF

size: .
D: .
V: TRBV29-1
J: TRBJ2-3
DNA: TGCAGCGTTGGTCGGGGCGAGAGCACAGATACGCAGTATTTT
CDR3: CSVGRGESTDTQYF

size: .
D: TRBD2
V: TRBV15
J: TRBJ2-1
DNA: TGTGCCACCAGCAGAGAACAGCGGGGGGCCCCTGAGCAGTTCTTC
CDR3: CATSREQRGAPEQFF

size: .
D: TRBD1
V: TRBV6-5
J: TRBJ1-3
DNA: TGTGCCGTTCGGGGGACAGGGGGAAGAGGAAACACCATATATTTT
CDR3: CAVRGTGGRGNTIYF

size: .
D: TRBD2
V: TRBV5-1
J: TRBJ2-7
DNA: TGCGCCAGCACCCTTAGTAGCGGGAGCTACGAGCAGTACTTC
CDR3: CASTLSSGSYEQYF

size: .
D: TRBD2
V: TRBV11-2
J: TRBJ2-3
DNA: TGTGCCAGCAGCTTAGGGGTAGCGGGGTCACGCACAGATACGCAGTATTTT
CDR3: CASSLGVAGSRTDTQYF

size: .
D: TRBD1
V: TRBV6-1
J: TRBJ2-6
DNA: TGTGCCAGCAGTGATCGTCGACAGGGTGCCAGCTCTGGGGCCAACGTCCTGACTTTC
CDR3: CASSDRRQGASSGANVLTF